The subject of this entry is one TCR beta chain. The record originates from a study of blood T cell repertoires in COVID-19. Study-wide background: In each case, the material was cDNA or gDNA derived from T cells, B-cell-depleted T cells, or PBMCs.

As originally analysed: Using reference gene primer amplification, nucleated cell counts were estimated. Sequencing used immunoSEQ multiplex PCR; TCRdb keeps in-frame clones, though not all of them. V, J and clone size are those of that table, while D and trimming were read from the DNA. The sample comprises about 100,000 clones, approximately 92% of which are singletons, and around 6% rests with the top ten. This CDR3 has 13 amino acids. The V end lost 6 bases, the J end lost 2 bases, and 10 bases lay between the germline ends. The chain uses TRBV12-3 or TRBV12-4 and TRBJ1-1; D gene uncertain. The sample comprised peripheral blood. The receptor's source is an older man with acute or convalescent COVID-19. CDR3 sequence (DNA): TGTGCCAGCAGCCTCGACATTAACACTGAAGCTTTCTTT. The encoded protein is CASSLDINTEAFF.